The present entry profiles one TCR beta chain with its context. From germline, CDR1 is GTSNPN and CDR2 SVGIG (reference sequence). Trimming took off 2 bases at V and 6 bases at J, with 13 bases between the two ends. The CDR3 has 13 residues. Libraries were prepared by immunoSEQ multiplex PCR; TCRdb keeps only in-frame clonotypes and omits some of them. The table lists 190,000 or so clones, about nine tenths of them singletons, with 2% to 2.5% in the top ten. The data belong to a study of blood T cell repertoires in COVID-19. This clonotype was obtained from a young woman who had recovered from COVID-19. The chain combines TRBV30 with TRBJ1-2; D not resolved. Input material: PBMCs or T cells enriched from blood (not recorded which). CDR3 nucleotide sequence: TGTGCCTGGAGTTTGGGCAGAAACCATGGCTACACCTTC. Translation: CAWSLGRNHGYTF.